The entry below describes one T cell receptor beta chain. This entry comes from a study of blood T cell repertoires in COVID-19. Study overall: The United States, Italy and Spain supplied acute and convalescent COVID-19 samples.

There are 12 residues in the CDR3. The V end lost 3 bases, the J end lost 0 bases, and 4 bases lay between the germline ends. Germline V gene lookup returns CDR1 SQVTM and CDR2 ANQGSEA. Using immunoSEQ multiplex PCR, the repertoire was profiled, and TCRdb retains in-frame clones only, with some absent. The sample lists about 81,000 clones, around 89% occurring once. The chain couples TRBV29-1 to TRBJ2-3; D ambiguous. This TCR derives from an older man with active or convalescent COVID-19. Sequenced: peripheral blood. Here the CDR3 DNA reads TGCAGCGTTGAGGCAAGCACAGATACGCAGTATTTT. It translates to CSVEASTDTQYF.